This T cell receptor beta chain was sequenced for a study of TIL therapy for anti-PD-1-resistant metastatic lung cancer. Study context: Tumors had a median PD-L1 proportion score of 6%.

Sample time point: pre-treatment sample, taken before nivolumab and TIL therapy. Tumor tissue came from excised metastases, mostly pleural nodules or supraclavicular lymph nodes. The CDR3 is 19 residues long. The libraries were made with immunoSEQ v3. The table came from immunoSEQ multiplex PCR; TCRdb's copy has only in-frame clones and leaves some out. This table holds about 2,200 clones, around 73% found once. This receptor was obtained from a person between 30 and 80 years old with non-small cell lung cancer. Some clones in this sample may be carry-over from other donors' samples. This material consisted of tumor tissue, taken at baseline. The rearrangement joins TRBV21-1 to TRBJ2-3; no check of the table's D call, TRBD2, against the DNA was made. TRBV21-1 corresponds to a pseudogene. The chain's CDR3 is CASSKRILRGSPSTDTQYF. The CDR3 DNA is TGTGCCAGCAGCAAAAGGATCCTCCGGGGGTCCCCTAGCACAGATACGCAGTATTTT.